This entry features one TCR beta chain sequence. The data derive from a study of blood T cell repertoires in COVID-19. For the study at large: Spain, Italy and the United States supplied samples that represented acute and convalescent COVID-19. From T cells, B-cell-depleted T cells, or PBMCs came the material, which was cDNA or gDNA.

Here immunoSEQ multiplex PCR was the method, and the copy in TCRdb shows in-frame clones only, minus some. The repertoire holds fewer than 200,000 clones, with more than 75% as singletons. Per the germline V gene, CDR1 is SEHNR and CDR2 is FQNEAQ (reference sequence). This CDR3 comprises 13 residues. Trimming pared 5 bases from V and 3 bases from J, leaving 8 bases between. The clonotype was recovered from a man in his fifties or sixties who had recovered from COVID-19. The rearrangement joins TRBV7-9 to TRBJ1-5; D call uncertain. Sequenced: peripheral blood. CDR3 residues: CASSLVFNQPQHF. CDR3 coding DNA: TGTGCCAGCAGCCTCGTATTCAATCAGCCCCAGCATTTT.